This TCR beta chain was recovered during a study of metastatic and nonmetastatic thyroid tumors. The wider study: Comparison of repertoires was carried out across blood and tumor or nodule tissue from malignant and benign thyroid patients.

In the authors' workflow: To classify distant metastasis in papillary thyroid cancer, a model was built from CDR3 differences across clinicopathological groups. TCRdb reanalyzed the PCR reads with MiXCR. The V and J calls, along with clone size, are taken from TCRdb and not from the paper's own processing. The sample shows about 40,000 clones, about a sixth of them seen only once. On this clone itself: The antigen is not known.

Study results and caveats: Versus benign nodules, malignant thyroid tumors reportedly had significantly higher TCR beta diversity, in blood and tumor.

No patient received treatment before thyroid surgery. With V trimmed by 1 base and J by 9 bases, 13 bases remained unmatched. The CDR3 extends over 16 amino acids. Per the germline V gene, CDR1 is GTSNPN and CDR2 is SVGIG (reference sequence). The V gene is TRBV30, the J gene TRBJ2-1, with TRBD2 matching over 9 bases. This clonotype originated in a female donor with papillary thyroid cancer or a benign thyroid nodule (not recorded which). Some clones in this sample may be carry-over from other donors' samples. Sequencing was performed on blood. CDR3 protein: CAWSGGSGRGGGEQFF. The DNA for the CDR3 is TGTGCCTGGAGTGGGGGTAGCGGGAGAGGAGGCGGTGAGCAGTTCTTC. Drawing the rest from reference TRBV30 and TRBJ2-1, the complete variable domain is SQTIHQWPATLVQPVGSPLSLECTVEGTSNPNLYWYRQAAGRGLQLLFYSVGIGQISSEVPQNLSASRPQDRQFILSSKKLLLSDSGFYLCAWSGGSGRGGGEQFFGPGTRLTVL.